These 19 T cell receptor beta chains were sequenced from one sample in a study of CD8 T cells in Susac syndrome. Reverse transcription of roughly 0.45 to 1 ug RNA was carried out with random hexamers. TCRdb re-called the immunoSEQ multiplex PCR reads with MiXCR, one entry per CDR3 protein. Among about 190,000 distinct CDR3 sequences listed, roughly 92% were seen once. The sample consisted of CD4+ T cells from PBMCs. The receptors shown here come from a human donor in good health.

The genes are TRBV3-1 and TRBJ1-2; a weak D match, TRBD1 (5 bases). The V gene's germline CDR1 is LGHDT and CDR2 YNNKEL (reference sequence). The CDR3 spans 13 residues. Trimming cost V 3 bases and J 5 bases, with 10 bases left between them. CDR3 sequence (DNA): TGTGCCAGCAGCCAGGAGCCAGGGTATGGCTACACCTTC. This sequence encodes CASSQEPGYGYTF.

This clonotype was recorded only once. This chain links TRBV21-1 with TRBJ1-6; TRBD1 was called by the table and not checked on the DNA. TRBV21-1 is deemed a pseudogene. This CDR3 has 18 amino acids. The CDR3 DNA reads as TGTGCCAGCAGCAAAGCTTCCGGGACAGGAAATTATAATTCACCCCTCCACTTT. The encoded protein is CASSKASGTGNYNSPLHF.

DNA of the CDR3: TGTGCCAGCAGGGGAATCCGGGACAGCGTCTCCTACGAGCAGTACGTC. This sequence encodes CASRGIRDSVSYEQYV. This chain connects TRBV6-2 or TRBV6-3 to TRBJ2-7, with 7 bases aligning to TRBD1. The CDR3 is made up of 16 amino acids. V gave up 6 bases and J gave up 0 bases; unmatched junction bases: 11. In germline, CDR1 is MNHEY, CDR2 SVGEGT.

The chain uses TRBV20-1 and TRBJ2-1; 11 bases agree with TRBD2. There are 15 residues in the CDR3. Per germline, CDR1 DFQATT and CDR2 SNEGSKA (reference sequence). After removal of 3 bases from V and 7 bases from J, the junction contained 8 bases not matched to a gene. CDR3 DNA sequence: TGCAGTGCTAGTCTGGGACTAGCGGTTCAAAATGAGCAGTTCTTC. Protein: CSASLGLAVQNEQFF.

This clonotype has only a few counts. The chain links TRBV3-1 to TRBJ2-1, with D perhaps matching TRBD2 (5 bases). Germline V gives CDR1 LGHDT, CDR2 YNNKEL (reference sequence). This CDR3 region has 14 residues. V gave up 1 base and J gave up 4 bases, with 8 bases separating them. CDR3: CASSQGTGYNEQFF. In nucleotides, the CDR3 is TGTGCCAGCAGCCAAGGGACTGGGTACAATGAGCAGTTCTTC.

The chain recombines TRBV7-9 with TRBJ2-3; TRBD2 aligns across 7 bases. V gave up 5 bases and J gave up 3 bases; unmatched junction bases: 20. Germline V gives CDR1 SEHNR, CDR2 FQNEAQ (reference sequence). The CDR3 length is 19 residues. The CDR3 DNA is TGTGCCAGCAGCCGACTAGCTCAAAGTATAAGAGCGTCGACAGATACGCAGTATTTT. Amino acid sequence: CASSRLAQSIRASTDTQYF. Variable domain in full (rest from reference TRBV7-9 and TRBJ2-3): DTGVSQNPRHKITKRGQNVTFRCDPISEHNRLYWYRQTLGQGPEFLTYFQNEAQLEKSRLLSDRFSAERPKGSFSTLEIQRTEQGDSAMYLCASSRLAQSIRASTDTQYFGPGTRLTVL.

The chain combines TRBV28 with TRBJ2-6, with D unclear. Per the germline V gene, CDR1 is MDHEN and CDR2 is SYDVKM. The V end lost 3 bases, the J end lost 0 bases, and 6 bases lay between the germline ends. The CDR3 has 15 amino acids. CDR3 DNA sequence: TGTGCCAGCAGTTTCCCCCTCTCTGGGGCCAACGTCCTGACTTTC. Translated, it gives CASSFPLSGANVLTF.

The chain is built from TRBV5-1 and TRBJ2-2; no definite D call. The CDR3 length is 14 residues. With 0 bases removed from V and 7 bases from J, the gap between germline ends came to 10 bases. CDR1 and CDR2 from the germline V gene are SGHRS and YFSETQ. CDR3: CASSLAVTIGELFF. The CDR3 nucleotides are TGCGCCAGCAGCTTGGCCGTGACCATCGGGGAGCTGTTTTTT.

This clonotype was recorded once. The chain carries TRBV4-1 and TRBJ2-7; no firm D call. Germline V CDR1 and CDR2: MGHRA, YSYEKL. This CDR3 region has 13 residues. V was trimmed by 4 bases and J by 1 base, leaving 8 bases between them. Here the CDR3 reads CASSPSHSYEQYF. The CDR3 coding sequence is TGCGCCAGCAGCCCTTCCCATTCCTACGAGCAGTACTTC.

V gene TRBV7-2 combines with J gene TRBJ1-4; D gene ambiguous. This CDR3 contains 13 residues. Per the germline V gene, CDR1 is SGHTA and CDR2 is FQGNSA. Trimming pared 3 bases from V and 5 bases from J, leaving 7 bases between. The CDR3 spells CASSFPPNEKLFF. CDR3 nucleotide sequence: TGTGCCAGCAGCTTCCCACCAAATGAAAAACTGTTTTTT.

This rearrangement joins TRBV7-2 to TRBJ2-3; 15 bases match TRBD2. Germline CDR1 SGHTA, CDR2 FQGNSA. CDR3 length: 17 amino acids. J gave up 5 bases and V 6 bases, and 9 bases lay outside the gene matches. The CDR3 region is CASRTGLAGGRVDTQYF. In DNA form, the CDR3 reads TGTGCCAGCAGGACAGGACTAGCGGGGGGGCGGGTAGATACGCAGTATTTT.

V and J are TRBV20-1 and TRBJ2-7, with 10 bases lining up with TRBD2. CDR3 size: 17 residues. Looked up from germline, CDR1 is DFQATT and CDR2 is SNEGSKA (reference sequence). Trimming took 3 bases from V and 3 from J; bases not matched to a gene: 14. CDR3 loop: CSARSGMASGGLYEQYV. The DNA for the CDR3 is TGCAGTGCTAGGTCAGGGATGGCTAGCGGGGGCCTCTACGAGCAGTACGTC.

V usage is TRBV19 and J usage is TRBJ1-1; D not resolved. CDR3 size: 16 residues. Trimming took 5 bases from V and 4 from J, leaving 20 bases between them. CDR1 and CDR2 (germline): LNHDA, SQIVND (reference sequence). The CDR3 reads CASSVDLRGAGTEAFF. The CDR3 DNA is TGTGCCAGTAGTGTCGATCTTCGGGGTGCGGGCACTGAAGCTTTCTTT.

The rearrangement joins TRBV7-2 to TRBJ2-1; D call uncertain. V lost 2 bases and J lost 10, with 6 bases in between. The CDR3 is 11 amino acids. Germline loops: CDR1 SGHTA, CDR2 FQGNSA. CDR3 nucleotides: TGTGCCAGCAGCTTAAGGGTAGAGCAGTTCTTC. Its protein is CASSLRVEQFF.

This rearrangement joins TRBV7-9 to TRBJ2-7; TRBD1 agrees at 7 bases. The CDR3 extends over 15 amino acids. The junction had 13 bases not matched to a gene; V was cut back by 6 bases and J by 5 bases. Per germline, CDR1 SEHNR and CDR2 FQNEAQ (reference sequence). Here the CDR3 DNA reads TGTGCCAGCAGTCTGGGACAGACAAAGGCCAACGAGCAGTACGTC. Protein sequence: CASSLGQTKANEQYV.

This chain joins TRBV5-4 and TRBJ1-1; D is unresolved. The CDR3 spans 13 residues. Per germline, CDR1 SGHNT and CDR2 YYREEE (reference sequence). V dropped 0 bases and J dropped 5 bases, with 8 bases sitting between them. CDR3 loop: CASSLDPTTEAFF. Written as DNA, the CDR3 is TGTGCCAGCAGCTTGGATCCCACGACTGAAGCTTTCTTT.

The chain has TRBV30 and TRBJ1-1, with D perhaps matching TRBD1 (6 bases). CDR1 GTSNPN and CDR2 SVGIG come from the germline V gene (reference sequence). Trimming cost V 5 bases and J 8 bases, with 9 bases left between them. This CDR3 is 10 amino acids long. CDR3: CAWVQGEAFF. The CDR3 DNA sequence: TGTGCCTGGGTTCAGGGGGAAGCTTTCTTT.

V gene TRBV12-3 or TRBV12-4 combines with J gene TRBJ2-3, with 14 bases identical to TRBD2. J lost 2 bases, V lost 6 bases, and 10 bases had no gene match. The CDR3 totals 18 residues. The CDR3 DNA reads TGTGCCAGCAGAAAAACGTGGACTAGCGGGGGGCCCACAGATACGCAGTATTTT. Translated: CASRKTWTSGGPTDTQYF.

The sample holds one count of this clonotype. This rearrangement joins TRBV6-2 or TRBV6-3 to TRBJ1-1; no definite D call. CDR3 length: 15 residues. Trimming removed 10 bases at V and 0 bases at J, with 18 bases between. CDR1 and CDR2 from the germline V gene are MNHEY and SVGEGT. DNA of the CDR3: TGTGCCACCCGCCGCCCCTTGGAGATGAACACTGAAGCTTTCTTT. It is translated as CATRRPLEMNTEAFF.